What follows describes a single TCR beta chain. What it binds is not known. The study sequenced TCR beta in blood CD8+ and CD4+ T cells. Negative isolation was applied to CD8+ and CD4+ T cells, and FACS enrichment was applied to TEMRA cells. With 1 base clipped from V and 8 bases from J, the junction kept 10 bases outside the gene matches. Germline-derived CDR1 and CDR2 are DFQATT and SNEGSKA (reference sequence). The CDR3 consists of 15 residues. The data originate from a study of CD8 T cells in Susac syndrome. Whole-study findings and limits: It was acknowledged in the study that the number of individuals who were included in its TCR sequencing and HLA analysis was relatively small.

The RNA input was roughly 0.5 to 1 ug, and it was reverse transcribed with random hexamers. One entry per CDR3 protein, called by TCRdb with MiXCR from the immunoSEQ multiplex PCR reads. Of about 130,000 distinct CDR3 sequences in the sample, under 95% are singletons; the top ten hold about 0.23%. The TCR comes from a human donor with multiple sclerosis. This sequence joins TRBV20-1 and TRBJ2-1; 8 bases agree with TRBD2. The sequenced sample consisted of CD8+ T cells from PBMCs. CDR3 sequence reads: CSARVGASGSYEQFF. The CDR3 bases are TGCAGTGCTAGAGTTGGTGCTAGCGGGTCATATGAGCAGTTCTTC.